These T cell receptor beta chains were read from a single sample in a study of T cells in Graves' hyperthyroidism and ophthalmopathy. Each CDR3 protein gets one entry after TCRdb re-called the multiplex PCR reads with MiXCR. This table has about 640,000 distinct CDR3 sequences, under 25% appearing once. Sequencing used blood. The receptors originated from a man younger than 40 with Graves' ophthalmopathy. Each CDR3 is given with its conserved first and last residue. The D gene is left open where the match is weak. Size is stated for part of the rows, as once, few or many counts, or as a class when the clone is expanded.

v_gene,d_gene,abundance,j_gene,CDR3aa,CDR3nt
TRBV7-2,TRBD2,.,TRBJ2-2,CASRLAGVVTGELFF,TGTGCCAGCCGCTTAGCGGGAGTGGTCACCGGGGAGCTGTTTTTT
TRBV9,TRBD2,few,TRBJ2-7,CASSGGRTSGAYEQYF,TGTGCCAGCAGTGGGGGTCGGACTAGCGGGGCCTACGAGCAGTACTTC
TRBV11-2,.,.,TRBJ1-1,CASSPCWVGCYTEAFF,TGTGCCAGCAGCCCCTGCTGGGTGGGGTGTTACACTGAAGCTTTCTTT
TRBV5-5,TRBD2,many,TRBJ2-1,CASSLSLLAGGEQFF,TGTGCCAGCAGCTTGTCGCTTCTAGCGGGAGGCGAGCAGTTCTTC
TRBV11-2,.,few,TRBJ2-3,CATKASSTDTQYF,TGTGCCACCAAAGCTTCTAGCACAGATACGCAGTATTTT
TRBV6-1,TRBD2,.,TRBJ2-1,CASSIAGALYNEQFF,TGTGCCAGCAGTATAGCGGGAGCACTCTACAATGAGCAGTTCTTC
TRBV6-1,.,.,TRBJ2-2,CASGTAGELFF,TGTGCCAGCGGGACGGCCGGGGAGCTGTTTTTT
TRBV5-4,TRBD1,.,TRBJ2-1,CASSSRDRGPNEQFF,TGTGCCAGCAGCTCCCGGGACAGGGGGCCCAATGAGCAGTTCTTC
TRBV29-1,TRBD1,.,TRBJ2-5,CSVVTGVRLGETQYF,TGCAGCGTCGTAACAGGGGTGCGGCTTGGAGAGACCCAGTACTTC
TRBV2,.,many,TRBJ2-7,CASSGGGSFLGEQYF,TGTGCCAGCAGTGGTGGGGGGTCCTTTCTCGGCGAGCAGTACTTC
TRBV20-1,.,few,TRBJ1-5,CSASDGGNQPQHF,TGCAGTGCTTCGGACGGGGGCAATCAGCCCCAGCATTTT
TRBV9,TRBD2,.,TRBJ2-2,CASSQKGTSRTGELFF,TGTGCCAGCAGCCAGAAGGGGACTAGCCGTACCGGGGAGCTGTTTTTT
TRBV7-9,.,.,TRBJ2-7,CASSLQRGYEQYF,TGTGCCAGCAGCTTACAGCGAGGCTACGAGCAGTACTTC
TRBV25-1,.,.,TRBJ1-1,CVGVCPKGGPKRTEAFF,TGTGTGGGTGTTTGCCCTAAGGGCGGACCTAAACGAACTGAAGCTTTCTTT
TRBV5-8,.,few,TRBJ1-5,CASSLEGWGSQPQHF,TGTGCCAGCAGCTTGGAAGGGTGGGGAAGCCAGCCCCAGCATTTT
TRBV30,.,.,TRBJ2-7,CAWSNSGLGYGQYF,TGTGCCTGGAGTAATAGCGGCCTCGGGTACGGGCAGTACTTC
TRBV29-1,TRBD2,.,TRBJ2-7,CSVEERGTSGTSSYEQYF,TGCAGCGTTGAAGAAAGGGGGACTAGCGGGACCAGCTCCTACGAGCAGTACTTC
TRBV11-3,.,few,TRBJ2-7,CASSLDGHKTRRDPHEQYF,TGTGCCAGCAGCTTAGATGGCCATAAGACACGGCGGGATCCCCACGAGCAGTACTTC
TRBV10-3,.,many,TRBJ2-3,CAISEMDTPSTDTQYF,TGTGCCATCAGTGAAATGGACACCCCTAGCACAGATACGCAGTATTTT
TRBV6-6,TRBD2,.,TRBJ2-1,CASSYTSVSGSPSLYNEQFF,TGTGCCAGCAGTTACACGTCGGTTAGCGGGAGCCCCAGTTTATACAATGAGCAGTTCTTC
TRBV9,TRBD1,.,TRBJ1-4,CASSAGTENEKLFF,TGTGCCAGCAGCGCCGGGACAGAGAATGAAAAACTGTTTTTT
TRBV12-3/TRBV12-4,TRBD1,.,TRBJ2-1,CASGTGETYNEQFF,TGTGCCAGCGGGACAGGGGAAACCTACAATGAGCAGTTCTTC
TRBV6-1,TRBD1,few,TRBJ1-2,CASRAETGGVSYGYTF,TGTGCCAGCAGGGCCGAGACAGGGGGCGTGAGCTATGGCTACACCTTC
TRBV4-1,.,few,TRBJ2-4,CASRQARDSLNIQYF,TGCGCCAGCAGGCAAGCACGCGACAGCTTAAACATTCAGTACTTC
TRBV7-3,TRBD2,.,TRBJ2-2,CASSFFGTSGVGELFF,TGTGCCAGCAGCTTCTTTGGGACTAGCGGAGTGGGGGAGCTGTTTTTT
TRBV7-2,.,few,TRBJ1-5,CASSPEAGAFQPQHF,TGTGCCAGCAGCCCCGAAGCAGGGGCCTTTCAGCCCCAGCATTTT
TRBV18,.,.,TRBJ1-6,CASSLQGAYNSPLHF,TGTGCCAGCTCACTTCAGGGCGCCTATAATTCACCCCTCCACTTT
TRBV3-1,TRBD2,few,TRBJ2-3,CASSQGFGVAGFGGGDTQYF,TGTGCCAGCAGCCAAGGTTTCGGAGTAGCGGGATTCGGTGGAGGGGATACGCAGTATTTT
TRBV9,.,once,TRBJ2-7,CASSVVSGPSYEQYF,TGTGCCAGCAGCGTAGTTTCAGGGCCGTCCTACGAGCAGTACTTC
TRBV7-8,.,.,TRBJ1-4,CASSRHEGARGKLFF,TGTGCCAGCAGCCGACACGAAGGGGCGCGCGGAAAACTGTTTTTT
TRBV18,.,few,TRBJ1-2,CASLKDSYGYTF,TGTGCCAGCTTGAAAGACAGCTATGGCTACACCTTC
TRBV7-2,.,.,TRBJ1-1,CASSKDPNTEAFF,TGTGCCAGCAGCAAGGACCCGAACACTGAAGCTTTCTTT
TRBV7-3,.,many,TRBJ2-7,CASSPLNGGEQYF,TGTGCCAGCAGCCCCCTTAATGGGGGCGAGCAGTACTTC
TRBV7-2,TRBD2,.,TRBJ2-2,CASSYSSGARTGELFF,TGTGCCAGCAGCTATTCTAGCGGGGCGAGGACCGGGGAGCTGTTTTTT
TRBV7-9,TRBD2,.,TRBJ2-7,CASAGVGSYEQYF,TGTGCCAGTGCGGGAGTCGGATCCTACGAGCAGTACTTC
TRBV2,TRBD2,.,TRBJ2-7,CASVGTSGSGEQYF,TGTGCCAGTGTGGGGACTAGCGGTTCGGGCGAGCAGTACTTC
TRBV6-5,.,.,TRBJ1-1,CASSYGPRGGDTEAFF,TGTGCCAGCAGTTACGGTCCCAGGGGAGGAGACACTGAAGCTTTCTTT
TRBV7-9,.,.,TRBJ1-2,CASSLVGGERYGYTF,TGTGCCAGCAGCTTAGTTGGAGGGGAGCGCTATGGCTACACCTTC
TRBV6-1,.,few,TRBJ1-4,CASSEVPGRLTNEKLFF,TGTGCCAGCAGTGAGGTACCCGGGCGATTAACTAATGAAAAACTGTTTTTT
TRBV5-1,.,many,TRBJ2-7,CASSLGGTSSYEQYF,TGCGCCAGCAGCTTGGGGGGGACTTCATCCTACGAGCAGTACTTC
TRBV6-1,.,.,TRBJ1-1,CASSEATANTEAFF,TGTGCCAGCAGTGAAGCTACAGCGAACACTGAAGCTTTCTTT
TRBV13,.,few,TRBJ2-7,CASSLRSRTTLYEQYF,TGTGCCAGCAGTCTTAGATCGCGGACTACACTCTACGAGCAGTACTTC
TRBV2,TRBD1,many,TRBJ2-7,CASTPGQSYEQYF,TGTGCCAGCACCCCGGGACAGTCCTACGAGCAGTACTTC
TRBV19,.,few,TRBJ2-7,CASSMGRGNEQYF,TGTGCCAGTAGTATGGGGCGCGGGAACGAGCAGTACTTC
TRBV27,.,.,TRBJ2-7,CASSYAGRGYEQYF,TGTGCCAGCAGTTACGCAGGCCGAGGGTACGAGCAGTACTTC
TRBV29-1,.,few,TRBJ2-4,CSVEISDVWENIQYF,TGCAGCGTTGAAATTAGCGACGTCTGGGAAAACATTCAGTACTTC
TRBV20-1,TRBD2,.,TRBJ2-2,CSASNLGLAATGELFF,TGCAGTGCTAGTAATCTAGGACTAGCGGCCACCGGGGAGCTGTTTTTT
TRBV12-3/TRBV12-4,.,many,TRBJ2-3,CASSLDRDTDTQYF,TGTGCCAGCAGTTTAGACAGGGATACAGATACGCAGTATTTT